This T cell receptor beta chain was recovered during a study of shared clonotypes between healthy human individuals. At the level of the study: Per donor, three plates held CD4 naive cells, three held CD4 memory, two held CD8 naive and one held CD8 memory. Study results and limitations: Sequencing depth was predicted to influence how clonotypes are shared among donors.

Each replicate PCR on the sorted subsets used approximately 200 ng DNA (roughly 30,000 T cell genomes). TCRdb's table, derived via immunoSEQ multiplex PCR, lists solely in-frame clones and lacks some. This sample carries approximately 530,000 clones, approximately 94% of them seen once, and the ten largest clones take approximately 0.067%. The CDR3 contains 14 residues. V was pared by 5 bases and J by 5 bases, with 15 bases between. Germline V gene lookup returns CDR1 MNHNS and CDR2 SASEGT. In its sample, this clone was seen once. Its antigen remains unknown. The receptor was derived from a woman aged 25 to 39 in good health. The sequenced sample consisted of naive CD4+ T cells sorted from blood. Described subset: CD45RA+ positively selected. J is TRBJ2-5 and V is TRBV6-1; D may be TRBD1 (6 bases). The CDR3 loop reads CASSTSQGWETQYF. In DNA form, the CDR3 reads TGTGCCAGCAGTACTTCACAGGGTTGGGAGACCCAGTACTTC.